This TCR beta chain originates from a study of T-cell memory formation after mild COVID-19 (dated by TCRdb to the early 2020s). Broadly, across the study: Most TCR sequence clusters were specific to one of the two donors. The cohort comprised two young, previously healthy adult volunteers, one female and one male. In a couple of donors, T-cell clones that expanded and contracted after mild COVID-19 were followed by sequencing TCRalpha and TCRbeta repertoires longitudinally.

Ficoll-Paque density gradient centrifugation was the method used to isolate PBMCs. Its CDR3 holds 16 amino acids, cysteine through phenylalanine. Only CDR3 DNA remains: 48 bases, in frame from the first base. After removal of 4 bases from V and 1 base from J, the junction retains 7 bases not matched to a gene. The germline V gene (reference sequence) gives CDR1 as SSHAT and CDR2 as FNYEAQ. Study-wide conclusions, independent of this receptor: Clones that contracted from day 15 to 85 showed balanced CD4/CD8 phenotypes, whereas a second wave of clones that expanded from day 15 to 37 leaned towards CD4+. Only a couple of mild cases were covered by the study, and larger cohorts that include severe cases with pre-infection samples were considered necessary. Some responding clones were detected in pre-infection memory, which suggested that pre-existing cross-reactive memory T cells had joined the SARS-CoV-2 response. SARS-CoV-2 specificity of the second-wave clones peaking on day 37 was not confirmed. Contracting CD4+ clones turned up mainly in the CM and EM memory subsets, whereas EMRA was where CD8+ clones were enriched.

The sequencing machine was an Illumina NovaSeq 6000. cDNA libraries for TCRalpha and TCRbeta were prepared by 5'RACE using constant-segment primers, with sample barcodes and unique molecular identifiers added. Trizol reagent was used to extract RNA from every sample. Libraries were amplified in two PCR steps, with a second sample barcode and Illumina TruSeq adapters added in the second step. Sequencing of libraries was performed on an Illumina NovaSeq with 2 x 150 bp paired-end reads. The original methods were these. With migec v1.2.7, reads were demultiplexed and then collapsed into UMI-guided consensus sequences. With mixcr v2.1.11, UMI consensuses were aligned to TRA and TRB V and J templates and assembled into clonotypes. Expanded or contracted clonotypes were those called significant by both edgeR and NoisET, with noise models trained on biological replicates. edgeR calls used a false discovery rate-adjusted p below 0.01 and a log2 fold-change threshold of 1. As an exploratory analysis of dynamics, max-normalized trajectories of the 1000 most abundant clonotypes were examined with PCA combined with hierarchical clustering. Separately sequenced CD4+ and CD8+ repertoires were used to assign the CD4 or CD8 phenotype of responding clones. TCRdb trimmed the raw reads at Q25, called clones with MiXCR and kept productive beta chains. Every distinct CDR3 protein forms one entry, paired with its most common genes and DNA. The V and J calls reflect TCRdb's pipeline rather than the authors' work. The sample has about 610,000 distinct CDR3 sequences on record, 17% of them singletons. Together, the top ten hold about 7.5% of the sample.

Remarks on this clonotype: There is no known antigen for this receptor. No clone much larger than this one lies a single base away; base qualities are absent.

The TCR originated in an adult woman who had mild COVID-19 (a few samples of this study predate the infection). The sample titles of this study are shuffled in the database, so cell type and time point are left out; the donor was told from shared clones. This chain joins TRBV7-7 to TRBJ2-5; 9 of the junction bases match TRBD2. The sequencing input was PBMCs or a T cell subset sorted from them (not recorded which). The nucleotide sequence reads TGTGCCAGCAGCTGGGGACTAGCAGGTCCCCAAGAGACCCAGTACTTC. It specifies CASSWGLAGPQETQYF.